This T cell receptor beta chain was sequenced in a study of regulatory T cells in long-lasting Graves disease. Study-level findings and limits: TCR diversity was lower in persistent Graves' patients than in newly diagnosed ones. Accuracy was perhaps lowered by the small sample size.

Stated time point: persistent/refractory GD, antithyroid drugs over 5 years with positive TRAb. RNA from PBMCs was the source of the TCR library. Nine milliliters of peripheral blood went into EDTA tubes. For TCR beta, libraries came from iRepertoire HTBI primers and Arm-PCR of CDR3 regions. TCRdb processed the multiplex PCR reads anew with MiXCR; each CDR3 protein has one entry. Of about 340,000 distinct CDR3 sequences in the sample, less than 20% were seen once. This clonotype turned up a few times. Its antigen remains unidentified. This CDR3 spans 14 amino acids. The germline V gene encodes CDR1 SGDLS and CDR2 YYNGEE. Trimming pared 0 bases from V and 5 bases from J, leaving 12 bases between.

This clonotype was sampled from a female donor with Graves disease. This sequence joins TRBV9 and TRBJ2-7; the D is unclear. The source material was peripheral blood mononuclear cells (PBMCs), sampled when the disease was refractory, from a patient treated with antithyroid drugs. The CDR3 protein is CASSVGLAVHEQYF. The CDR3, as DNA: TGTGCCAGCAGCGTAGGACTCGCGGTCCACGAGCAGTACTTC.